This T cell receptor (beta chain) comes out of a study of naive and memory T cell subsets. An oligonucleotide containing a UMI was ligated to the 3' end of TCR cDNA. Adult healthy volunteers gave 2.5 ml peripheral blood for whole-blood RNA. This clonotype showed up just a few times. This CDR3 comprises 17 residues. The V gene end was trimmed by 5 bases and the J gene end by 0 bases; junction bases not matched to a gene: 7. Amplification of ligated cDNA took four PCR rounds with SP2 and nested alpha and beta constant primers. Via MiXCR, TCRdb re-called the 5' RACE reads, giving one row per CDR3 protein. This table holds more than 60,000 distinct CDR3 sequences, 7% to 8% found once.

This rearrangement joins TRBV12-3 or TRBV12-4 to TRBJ1-6; TRBD1 matches at 7 bases. The receptor was derived from a female donor in good health. The CDR3: CASSPWDSFSYNSPLHF. The CDR3 nucleotides are TGTGCCAGCAGTCCCTGGGACAGCTTCTCCTATAATTCACCCCTCCACTTT.